The rows below give T cell receptor beta chains drawn from one sample of a study of blood T cell repertoires in COVID-19. Profiling relied on immunoSEQ multiplex PCR, and the TCRdb table lists in-frame clones only, not all of them. The profile covers more than 250,000 clones, with roughly 90% appearing a single time and about 18% taken by the ten largest. The sequencing sample was made of PBMCs or T cells enriched from blood (not recorded which). The receptors shown here come from a woman in her twenties or thirties who had recovered from COVID-19. Each CDR3 is given with its conserved first and last residue. The D gene is left open where the match is weak. Size is omitted from some rows. Given values are once, few, many or a class for expanded clones.

cdr3_aa cdr3_nt cdr3_length j_call d_call clone_size v_call
CASKLRDSINQPQHF TGTGCCAGCAAGTTGAGGGACAGTATCAATCAGCCCCAGCATTTT 15 TRBJ1-5 TRBD1 - TRBV2
CSASSGASYNEQFF TGCAGTGCTAGTAGCGGGGCCTCCTACAATGAGCAGTTCTTC 14 TRBJ2-1 TRBD2 - TRBV20-1
CASGRGNPQETQYF TGTGCCAGCGGCAGGGGGAACCCTCAAGAGACCCAGTACTTC 14 TRBJ2-5 TRBD1 - TRBV2
CASTPRGTGSTGELFF TGTGCCAGCACCCCGCGGGGGACAGGGAGCACCGGGGAGCTGTTTTTT 16 TRBJ2-2 TRBD1 - TRBV9
CASSPPGLSGNNEQFF TGTGCCAGCTCACCACCGGGTCTTAGCGGCAACAATGAGCAGTTCTTC 16 TRBJ2-1 - - TRBV18
CASSFLRDRPYNEQFF TGTGCCAGCAGCTTTCTCCGGGACAGACCATACAATGAGCAGTTCTTC 16 TRBJ2-1 TRBD1 - TRBV3-1/TRBV3-2
CASSLATDPSTDTQYF TGCGCCAGCAGCTTGGCCACAGACCCTAGCACAGATACGCAGTATTTT 16 TRBJ2-3 - - TRBV5-1
CASRLPDGLQKRNYEQYF TGTGCCAGCCGGCTGCCGGACGGACTCCAAAAGAGGAATTACGAGCAGTACTTC 18 TRBJ2-7 - - TRBV5-5
CASTSLPGFGNTIYF TGTGCCAGCACCTCCTTACCAGGGTTCGGAAACACCATATATTTT 15 TRBJ1-3 - few TRBV28
CASSLDPGIEETQYF TGTGCCAGCAGCTTAGATCCAGGGATAGAGGAGACCCAGTACTTC 15 TRBJ2-5 - - TRBV7-6
CASSVGQVLTGELFF TGTGCCAGCAGTGTGGGCCAGGTACTCACCGGGGAGCTGTTTTTT 15 TRBJ2-2 - - TRBV2
CASSIPVKSNEKLFF TGTGCCAGCAGCATCCCGGTGAAGTCCAATGAAAAACTGTTTTTT 15 TRBJ1-4 - - TRBV21-1
CASIVPPDRDDYTF TGTGCCAGCATCGTCCCCCCGGACAGGGATGACTACACCTTC 14 TRBJ1-2 TRBD1 - TRBV27
CASSATGTSYNEQFF TGTGCCAGCAGCGCCACCGGGACTTCATACAATGAGCAGTTCTTC 15 TRBJ2-1 - - TRBV9
CSVEVGAGYGYTF TGCAGCGTTGAAGTGGGGGCGGGCTATGGCTACACCTTC 13 TRBJ1-2 - once TRBV29-1
CASRHTRFNSPLHF TGCGCCAGCAGACATACAAGATTTAATTCACCCCTCCACTTT 14 TRBJ1-6 - - TRBV5-1
CASSPILSVYTGELFF TGTGCCAGCTCACCAATACTATCGGTTTACACCGGGGAGCTGTTTTTT 16 TRBJ2-2 - - TRBV18
CAISESGGGEGNSPLHF TGTGCCATCAGTGAGTCCGGAGGAGGGGAAGGTAATTCACCCCTCCACTTT 17 TRBJ1-6 - - TRBV10-3
CASSFDSLNEQFF TGTGCCAGCAGTTTCGACAGTTTGAATGAGCAGTTCTTC 13 TRBJ2-1 - - TRBV12-3/TRBV12-4
CASSALWYRMAGEKLFF TGTGCCAGCAGTGCACTCTGGTACAGGATGGCGGGGGAAAAACTGTTTTTT 17 TRBJ1-4 - - TRBV6-1
CASSQGSDLRVGYEQYF TGCGCCAGCAGCCAAGGGTCGGATTTGAGGGTTGGCTACGAGCAGTACTTC 17 TRBJ2-7 - - TRBV4-1
CASSLQANTGELFF TGTGCCAGCAGTCTCCAGGCGAACACCGGGGAGCTGTTTTTT 14 TRBJ2-2 - - TRBV27
CASSPAISGSGTSQFF TGTGCCAGCAGTCCCGCCATATCGGGTTCCGGGACTAGCCAGTTCTTC 16 TRBJ2-1 TRBD2 - TRBV27
CASSPTSGRTIGNYNEQFF TGTGCCAGCAGCCCAACTAGCGGGAGGACTATTGGAAATTACAATGAGCAGTTCTTC 19 TRBJ2-1 TRBD2 once TRBV7-9
CASRVQGESTAFF TGTGCCAGCAGAGTTCAAGGGGAATCTACGGCTTTCTTT 13 TRBJ1-1 - - TRBV6-5
CASSFRQGSYGYTF TGTGCCAGCAGTTTCCGACAGGGAAGCTATGGCTACACCTTC 14 TRBJ1-2 TRBD1 - TRBV6-5
CASSPPPGSYNEQFF TGTGCCAGCAGCCCTCCGCCCGGCTCCTACAATGAGCAGTTCTTC 15 TRBJ2-1 - - TRBV7-2
CASSLGQGAHEQYF TGTGCCAGCAGCTTAGGACAGGGTGCCCACGAGCAGTACTTC 14 TRBJ2-7 TRBD1 once TRBV11-3
CASSQRSGDRLYGYTF TGTGCCAGCAGCCAACGATCGGGGGACAGACTCTATGGCTACACCTTC 16 TRBJ1-2 TRBD1 - TRBV7-9
CASSGWASGSSYEQYF TGTGCCAGCAGTGGGTGGGCAAGCGGTTCCTCCTACGAGCAGTACTTC 16 TRBJ2-7 - - TRBV27
CASSSDSNSPLHF TGTGCCAGCAGTTCCGACTCGAATTCACCCCTCCACTTT 13 TRBJ1-6 - - TRBV28
CSVELGVRPYGYTF TGCAGCGTTGAACTTGGTGTCAGGCCCTATGGCTACACCTTC 14 TRBJ1-2 - - TRBV29-1
CASSQLEGTGIGGEKLFF TGTGCCAGCAGCCAATTAGAAGGGACAGGGATTGGGGGCGAAAAACTGTTTTTT 18 TRBJ1-4 TRBD1 - TRBV4-2
CASPALTSEETQYF TGTGCCAGCCCCGCCTTGACTAGTGAAGAGACCCAGTACTTC 14 TRBJ2-5 - - TRBV6-5
CASSRAGNTVDEQFF TGTGCCAGCAGCCGGGCCGGGAATACCGTAGATGAGCAGTTCTTC 15 TRBJ2-1 - - TRBV4-2
CASSFNRDYGYTF TGTGCCAGCAGCTTCAACCGGGACTATGGCTACACCTTC 13 TRBJ1-2 - - TRBV5-6
CASSQDSGASYEQYF TGCGCCAGCAGCCAAGACTCAGGGGCCTCCTACGAGCAGTACTTC 15 TRBJ2-7 - - TRBV4-3
CASSLGIGSYNEQFF TGTGCCAGCAGCTTAGGTATCGGCTCCTACAATGAGCAGTTCTTC 15 TRBJ2-1 - - TRBV7-2
CAWGGSGGPEAFF TGTGCCTGGGGTGGGTCAGGGGGGCCTGAAGCTTTCTTT 13 TRBJ1-1 TRBD1 once TRBV30
CASSDPGDGYTF TGTGCCAGCAGTGACCCAGGGGATGGCTACACCTTC 12 TRBJ1-2 - - TRBV25-1
CAIRGLSTDTQYF TGTGCCATCAGGGGACTTAGCACAGATACGCAGTATTTT 13 TRBJ2-3 - - TRBV10-3
CASSLRGLAGTYQETQYF TGTGCCAGCAGCTTAAGGGGACTAGCGGGGACGTACCAAGAGACCCAGTACTTC 18 TRBJ2-5 TRBD2 - TRBV7-3
CASSAWTGRGRQPQHF TGTGCCAGCAGTGCCTGGACAGGGAGGGGCAGACAGCCCCAGCATTTT 16 TRBJ1-5 TRBD1 - TRBV27
CASSQGQGAYEQYF TGCGCCAGCAGCCAAGGTCAGGGGGCATACGAGCAGTACTTC 14 TRBJ2-7 TRBD1 - TRBV4-1
CASTSLGDRTPYGYTF TGTGCCAGCACCTCCCTGGGGGACAGGACGCCCTATGGCTACACCTTC 16 TRBJ1-2 TRBD1 - TRBV28